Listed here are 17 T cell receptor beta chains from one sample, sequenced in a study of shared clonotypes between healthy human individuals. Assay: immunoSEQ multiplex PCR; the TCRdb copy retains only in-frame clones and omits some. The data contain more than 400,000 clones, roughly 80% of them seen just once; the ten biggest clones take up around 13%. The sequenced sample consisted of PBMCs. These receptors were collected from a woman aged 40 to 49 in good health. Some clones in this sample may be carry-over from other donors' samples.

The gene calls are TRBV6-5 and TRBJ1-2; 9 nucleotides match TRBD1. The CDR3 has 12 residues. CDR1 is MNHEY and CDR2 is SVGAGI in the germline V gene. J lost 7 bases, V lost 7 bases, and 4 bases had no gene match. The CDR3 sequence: CASTGQGSGYTF. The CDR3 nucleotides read TGTGCCAGCACGGGACAGGGAAGTGGCTACACCTTC.

CDR3 nucleotide sequence: TGTGCCAGCAGCTTAGGGCGTCGGGTCGGAGAAGCTTTCTTT. Protein: CASSLGRRVGEAFF. V gene TRBV7-2 combines with J gene TRBJ1-1; D ambiguous. Trimming took 1 base from V and 8 from J, leaving 14 bases between them. CDR1 SGHTA and CDR2 FQGNSA come from the germline V gene. This CDR3 has 14 amino acids.

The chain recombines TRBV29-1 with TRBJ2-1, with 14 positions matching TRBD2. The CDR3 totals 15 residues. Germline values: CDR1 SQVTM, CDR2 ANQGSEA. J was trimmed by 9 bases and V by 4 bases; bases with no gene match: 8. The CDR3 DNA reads TGCAGCGTTGCAGGGACTAGCGGGAGACAACTTGAGCAGTTCTTC. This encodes CSVAGTSGRQLEQFF.

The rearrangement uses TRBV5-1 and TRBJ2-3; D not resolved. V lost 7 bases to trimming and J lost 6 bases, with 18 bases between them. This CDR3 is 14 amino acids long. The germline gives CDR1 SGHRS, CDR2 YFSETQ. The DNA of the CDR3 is TGCGCCAGCCGGACCAGATCGCCTGGCGATACGCAGTATTTT. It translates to CASRTRSPGDTQYF. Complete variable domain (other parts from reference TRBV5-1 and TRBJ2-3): KAGVTQTPRYLIKTRGQQVTLSCSPISGHRSVSWYQQTPGQGLQFLFEYFSETQRNKGNFPGRFSGRQFSNSRSEMNVSTLELGDSALYLCASRTRSPGDTQYFGPGTRLTVL.

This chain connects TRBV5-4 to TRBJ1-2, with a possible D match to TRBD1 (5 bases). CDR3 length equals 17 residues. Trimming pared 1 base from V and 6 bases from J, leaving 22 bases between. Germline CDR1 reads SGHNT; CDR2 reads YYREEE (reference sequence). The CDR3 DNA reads TGTGCCAGCAGCTTGTTGTCTTTGAGGGACTACTATAATGGCTACACCTTC. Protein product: CASSLLSLRDYYNGYTF.

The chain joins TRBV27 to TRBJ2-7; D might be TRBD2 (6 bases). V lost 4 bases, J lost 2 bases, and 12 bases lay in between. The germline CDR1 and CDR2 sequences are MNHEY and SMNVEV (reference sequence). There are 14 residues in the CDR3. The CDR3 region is CASSWGEMTYEQYF. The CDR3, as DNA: TGTGCCAGCAGTTGGGGGGAGATGACCTACGAGCAGTACTTC.

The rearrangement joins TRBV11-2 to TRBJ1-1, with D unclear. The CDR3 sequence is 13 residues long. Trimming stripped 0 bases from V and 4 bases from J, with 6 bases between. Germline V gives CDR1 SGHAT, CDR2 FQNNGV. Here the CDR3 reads CASSLEKGTEAFF. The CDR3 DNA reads TGTGCCAGCAGCTTAGAGAAGGGCACTGAAGCTTTCTTT. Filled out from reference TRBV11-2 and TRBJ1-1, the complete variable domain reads EAGVAQSPRYKIIEKRQSVAFWCNPISGHATLYWYQQILGQGPKLLIQFQNNGVVDDSQLPKDRFSAERLKGVDSTLKIQPAKLEDSAVYLCASSLEKGTEAFFGQGTRLTVV.

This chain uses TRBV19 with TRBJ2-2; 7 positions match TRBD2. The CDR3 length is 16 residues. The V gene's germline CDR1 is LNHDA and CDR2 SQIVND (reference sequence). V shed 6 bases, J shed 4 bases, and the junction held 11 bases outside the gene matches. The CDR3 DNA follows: TGTGCCAGTAGCATTTTCCCGGGAGGAAGCACCGGGGAGCTGTTTTTT. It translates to CASSIFPGGSTGELFF.

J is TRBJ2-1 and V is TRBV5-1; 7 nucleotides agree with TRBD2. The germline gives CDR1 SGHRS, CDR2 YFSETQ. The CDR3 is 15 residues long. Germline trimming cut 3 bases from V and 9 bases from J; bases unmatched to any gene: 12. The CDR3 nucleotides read TGCGCCAGCAGCTCCCGGGAGGTCGGCGGGGGTGAGCAGTTCTTC. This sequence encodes CASSSREVGGGEQFF. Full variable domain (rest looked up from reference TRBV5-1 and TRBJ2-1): KAGVTQTPRYLIKTRGQQVTLSCSPISGHRSVSWYQQTPGQGLQFLFEYFSETQRNKGNFPGRFSGRQFSNSRSEMNVSTLELGDSALYLCASSSREVGGGEQFFGPGTRLTVL.

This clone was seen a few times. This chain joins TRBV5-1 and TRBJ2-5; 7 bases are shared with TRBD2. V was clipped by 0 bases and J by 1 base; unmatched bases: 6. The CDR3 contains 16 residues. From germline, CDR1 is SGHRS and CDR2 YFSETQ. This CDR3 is CASSLGGGSVQETQYF. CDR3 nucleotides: TGCGCCAGCAGCTTGGGGGGCGGGAGTGTCCAAGAGACCCAGTACTTC.

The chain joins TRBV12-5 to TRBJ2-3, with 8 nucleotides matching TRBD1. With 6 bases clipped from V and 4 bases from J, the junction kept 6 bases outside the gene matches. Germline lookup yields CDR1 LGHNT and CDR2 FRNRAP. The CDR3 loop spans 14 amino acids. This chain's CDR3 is CASGPGQGADTQYF. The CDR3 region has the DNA TGTGCTAGTGGCCCCGGACAGGGAGCAGATACGCAGTATTTT.

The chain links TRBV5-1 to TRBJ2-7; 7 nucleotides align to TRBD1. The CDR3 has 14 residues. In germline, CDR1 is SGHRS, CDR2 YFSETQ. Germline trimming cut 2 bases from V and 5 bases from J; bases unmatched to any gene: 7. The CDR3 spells CASSFRQGSDEQYF. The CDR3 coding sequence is TGCGCCAGCAGCTTTAGACAGGGTTCCGACGAGCAGTACTTC.

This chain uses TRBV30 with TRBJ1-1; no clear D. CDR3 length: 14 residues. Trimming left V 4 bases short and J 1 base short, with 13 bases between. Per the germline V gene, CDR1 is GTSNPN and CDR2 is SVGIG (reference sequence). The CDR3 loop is CAWIGRLANTEAFF. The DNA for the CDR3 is TGTGCCTGGATCGGCCGACTTGCGAACACTGAAGCTTTCTTT.

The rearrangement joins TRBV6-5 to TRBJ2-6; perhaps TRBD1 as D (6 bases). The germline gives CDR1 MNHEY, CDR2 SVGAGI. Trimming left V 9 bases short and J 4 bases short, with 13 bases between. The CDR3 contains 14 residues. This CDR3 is CASLDSGGANVLTF. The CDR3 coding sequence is TGTGCCAGTTTGGACAGTGGCGGGGCCAACGTCCTGACTTTC.

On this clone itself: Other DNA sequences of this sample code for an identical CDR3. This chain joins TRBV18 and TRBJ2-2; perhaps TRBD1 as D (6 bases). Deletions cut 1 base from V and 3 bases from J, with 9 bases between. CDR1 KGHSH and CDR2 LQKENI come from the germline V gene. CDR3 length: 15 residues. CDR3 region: CASSPQQGDTGELFF. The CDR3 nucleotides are TGTGCCAGCTCACCACAACAGGGAGACACCGGGGAGCTGTTTTTT.

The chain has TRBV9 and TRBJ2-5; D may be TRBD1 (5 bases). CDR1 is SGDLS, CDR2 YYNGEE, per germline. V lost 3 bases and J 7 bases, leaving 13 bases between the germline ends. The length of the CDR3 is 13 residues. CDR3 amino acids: CASSASGSGTQYF. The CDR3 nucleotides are TGTGCCAGCAGCGCCTCAGGGTCAGGGACCCAGTACTTC.

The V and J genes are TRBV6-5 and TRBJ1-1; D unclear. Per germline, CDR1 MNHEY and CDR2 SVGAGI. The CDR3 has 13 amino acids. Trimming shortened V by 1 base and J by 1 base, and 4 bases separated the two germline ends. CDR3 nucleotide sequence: TGTGCCAGCAGTTACTGGACGAACACTGAAGCTTTCTTT. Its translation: CASSYWTNTEAFF.